This TCR beta chain is drawn from a study of T cell responses to AZD1222 COVID-19 vaccine. Overall study: Some second doses came at about 4 weeks and others at about 12 weeks; these were pooled.

Libraries were prepared by immunoSEQ multiplex PCR; TCRdb keeps only in-frame clonotypes and omits some of them. The data show under 150,000 clones, 85% to 95% seen once. The study's findings and limits: Dominant at 160-218 and 743-854, vaccine-associated CD4 TCRs also spanned spike. Donors were mostly white British, more females; clonal diversity possibly underestimated. Spike-specific TCR breadth and depth rose after two AZD1222 doses.

Details on this clone: As yet, its antigen is unknown.

The length of the CDR3 is 15 residues. V lost 4 bases and J lost 4, with 18 bases in between. Germline CDR1 is SGHRS and CDR2 is YFSETQ. The sample in question was peripheral blood, obtained on day 0 of AZD1222 vaccination. This receptor was identified in an adult in good health. This rearrangement joins TRBV5-1 to TRBJ2-7; perhaps D is TRBD1 or TRBD2 (6 bases each). DNA of the CDR3: TGCGCCAGCAGCCCAACACAGGGACTCTCGTACGAGCAGTACTTC. Encoded protein: CASSPTQGLSYEQYF.